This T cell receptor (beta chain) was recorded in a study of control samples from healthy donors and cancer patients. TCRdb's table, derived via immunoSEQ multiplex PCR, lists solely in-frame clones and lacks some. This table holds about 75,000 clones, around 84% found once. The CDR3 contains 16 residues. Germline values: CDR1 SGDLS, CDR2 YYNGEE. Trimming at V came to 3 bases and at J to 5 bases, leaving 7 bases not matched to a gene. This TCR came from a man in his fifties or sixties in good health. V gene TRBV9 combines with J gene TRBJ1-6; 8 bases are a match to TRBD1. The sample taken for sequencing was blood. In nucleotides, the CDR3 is TGTGCCAGCAGCGCTCGCCAGGGGGCAGATAATTCACCCCTCCACTTT. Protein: CASSARQGADNSPLHF.